Each of the 30 T cell receptor beta chains below was sequenced from the same sample in a study of shared clonotypes between healthy human individuals. Using immunoSEQ multiplex PCR, the repertoire was profiled, and TCRdb retains in-frame clones only, with some absent. The repertoire holds 950,000 to 1,300,000 clones, with around 76% as singletons. Sequences were obtained from memory CD4+ T cells sorted from blood. Subset given: CD45RA-negative fraction. The receptors derive from a man between 18 and 35 years old in good health.

The rearrangement joins TRBV10-1 to TRBJ2-7; TRBD1 agrees at 8 bases. CDR3 length: 13 amino acids. The germline CDR1 and CDR2 sequences are WNHNN and SYGVQD (reference sequence). The junction had 5 bases not matched to a gene; V was cut back by 6 bases and J by 4 bases. CDR3 loop: CASRDRARYEQYF. The CDR3 DNA sequence: TGCGCCAGCAGGGACAGGGCCAGATACGAGCAGTACTTC.

The V and J genes are TRBV2 and TRBJ2-5; 11 nucleotides agree with TRBD2. CDR3 length equals 15 residues. With 5 bases clipped from V and 4 bases from J, the junction kept 6 bases outside the gene matches. The germline CDR1 and CDR2 sequences are SNHLY and FYNNEI. The CDR3 DNA sequence: TGTGCCAGCAGTTTTAGCGGGGGGGCCCGAGAGACCCAGTACTTC. Encoded protein: CASSFSGGARETQYF.

This chain joins TRBV19 and TRBJ2-1, with D perhaps matching TRBD1 (6 bases). The germline V gene encodes CDR1 LNHDA and CDR2 SQIVND (reference sequence). Trimming took 4 bases from V and 9 from J, leaving 16 bases between them. This CDR3 contains 14 residues. The CDR3 region is CASSRGTIGGEQFF. The DNA for the CDR3 is TGTGCCAGTAGTAGGGGGACCATAGGGGGTGAGCAGTTCTTC.

The chain is built from TRBV19 and TRBJ1-2, with 9 bases fitting TRBD1. V was clipped by 6 bases and J by 4 bases; unmatched bases: 3. This CDR3 region has 13 residues. Germline V lookup: CDR1 LNHDA, CDR2 SQIVND (reference sequence). The CDR3 nucleotides read TGTGCCAGTAGGGACAGGGGAAGCTATGGCTACACCTTC. As protein: CASRDRGSYGYTF.

The genes are TRBV5-6 and TRBJ1-3; 7 bases agree with TRBD1. V lost 4 bases to trimming and J lost 7 bases; unmatched junction nucleotides: 8. Germline V gene lookup returns CDR1 SGHDT and CDR2 YYEEEE. The CDR3 length is 14 residues. The CDR3 DNA sequence: TGTGCCAGCAGCAAACTGACAGGGACGAACACCATATATTTT. Translating gives CASSKLTGTNTIYF.

The genes are TRBV9 and TRBJ2-5; 7 bases are a match to TRBD1. CDR3 length: 15 residues. V was pared by 3 bases and J by 1 base, with 6 bases of the junction left unmatched. Germline V gives CDR1 SGDLS, CDR2 YYNGEE. CDR3 coding DNA: TGTGCCAGCAGCGCCCGGGACAGCCCCCAAGAGACCCAGTACTTC. It encodes CASSARDSPQETQYF.

The chain links TRBV5-6 to TRBJ1-5; D call uncertain. V shed 4 bases and J shed 0 bases, with 11 bases lying between them. Germline V CDR1 and CDR2: SGHDT, YYEEEE. The CDR3 has 15 amino acids. The CDR3 protein is CASSLRGNSNQPQHF. In DNA form, the CDR3 reads TGTGCCAGCAGCCTACGGGGTAATAGCAATCAGCCCCAGCATTTT.

The V and J genes are TRBV19 and TRBJ1-1; D gene uncertain. In germline, CDR1 is LNHDA, CDR2 SQIVND (reference sequence). This CDR3 contains 13 residues. Trimming shortened V by 2 bases and J by 7 bases, and 11 bases separated the two germline ends. CDR3 region: CASSISGLIEAFF. CDR3 coding DNA: TGTGCCAGTAGTATATCCGGGCTAATTGAAGCTTTCTTT.

The J gene is TRBJ2-7, the V gene TRBV28; 12 nucleotides align to TRBD2. This CDR3 spans 15 amino acids. The germline V gene encodes CDR1 MDHEN and CDR2 SYDVKM. V trimming: 2 bases; J trimming: 7 bases; junction bases outside the gene matches: 6. CDR3: CASSLTSGRLGEQYF. In nucleotides, the CDR3 is TGTGCCAGCAGTTTAACTAGCGGGAGGTTGGGGGAGCAGTACTTC.

This clone was seen just once. This chain joins TRBV10-3 and TRBJ2-4; D not certain. CDR1 and CDR2 from the germline V gene are ENHRY and SYGVKD. With 10 bases removed from V and 0 bases from J, the gap between germline ends came to 13 bases. The CDR3 loop spans 14 amino acids. CDR3 loop: CATIPELAKNIQYF. DNA for the CDR3: TGTGCCACCATACCAGAACTAGCCAAAAACATTCAGTACTTC.

V and J are TRBV7-2 and TRBJ2-7, with a possible D match to TRBD1 (5 bases). Trimming took off 1 base at V and 4 bases at J, with 11 bases between the two ends. This CDR3 has 14 residues. Germline CDR1 reads SGHTA; CDR2 reads FQGNSA. CDR3: CASSLGGVRYEQYF. CDR3 coding DNA: TGTGCCAGCAGCTTAGGGGGCGTAAGGTACGAGCAGTACTTC.

This chain connects TRBV27 to TRBJ1-6; D is uncertain. Germline loops: CDR1 MNHEY, CDR2 SMNVEV (reference sequence). Trimming removed 5 bases from V and 9 bases from J, with 11 bases in between. The CDR3 has 13 residues. The CDR3 DNA reads as TGTGCCAGCAGTGCCTCTATAGGTTCACCCCTCCACTTT. It is translated as CASSASIGSPLHF.

This CDR3 is CASSPGGAGANVLTF. The CDR3 DNA follows: TGTGCCAGTAGTCCAGGGGGGGCTGGGGCCAACGTCCTGACTTTC. The V call is TRBV19, the J call TRBJ2-6; D tentatively fits TRBD1 or TRBD2 (7 bases each). Looked up from germline, CDR1 is LNHDA and CDR2 is SQIVND (reference sequence). V shed 5 bases and J shed 2 bases, with 10 bases lying between them. The CDR3 has 15 amino acids.

The J gene is TRBJ1-6, the V gene TRBV5-6; the match to TRBD1 covers 9 bases. Germline lookup yields CDR1 SGHDT and CDR2 YYEEEE. V was clipped by 8 bases and J by 7 bases; unmatched bases: 10. The CDR3 spans 15 residues. The CDR3 DNA follows: TGTGCCAGTTCGATGACCGGGACAGGGAATTCACCCCTCCACTTT. Protein sequence: CASSMTGTGNSPLHF.

The chain recombines TRBV28 with TRBJ1-1, with 7 bases matching TRBD1. Germline V lookup: CDR1 MDHEN, CDR2 SYDVKM. This CDR3 comprises 14 residues. V trimming: 6 bases; J trimming: 1 base; junction bases outside the gene matches: 5. This chain's CDR3 is CASSQGQWNTEAFF. The CDR3 nucleotides are TGTGCCAGCAGCCAGGGACAGTGGAACACTGAAGCTTTCTTT.

The J gene is TRBJ2-1, the V gene TRBV4-3; D is perhaps TRBD2 (6 bases). V gave up 1 base and J gave up 5 bases, with 15 bases separating them. CDR1 and CDR2 (germline): LGHNA, YSLEER. This CDR3 comprises 16 residues. Written as DNA, the CDR3 is TGCGCCAGCAGCCAAGGCGCGGGACGAAGTAACAATGAGCAGTTCTTC. Protein: CASSQGAGRSNNEQFF.

In its sample, this clone was seen a few times. At the DNA level, this CDR3 is encoded by other sequences in the same sample as well. This chain connects TRBV30 to TRBJ1-1; 7 bases are shared with TRBD1. The ends lost 4 bases at V and 5 bases at J; junction bases unmatched: 4. Germline V lookup: CDR1 GTSNPN, CDR2 SVGIG (reference sequence). The CDR3 covers 12 residues. This CDR3 is CAWTQGGTEAFF. CDR3 DNA sequence: TGTGCCTGGACCCAGGGGGGAACTGAAGCTTTCTTT.

The sample holds a few counts of this clone. The J gene is TRBJ1-2, the V gene TRBV4-3; D is perhaps TRBD1 (5 bases). V was shortened by 2 bases and J by 8 bases, with 18 bases between the two germline ends. Germline V lookup: CDR1 LGHNA, CDR2 YSLEER. CDR3 length: 15 amino acids. The DNA of the CDR3 is TGCGCCAGCAGCCAAACCGCTGGGGAGGGACGGGGCTACACCTTC. Its protein is CASSQTAGEGRGYTF.

This clone was picked up a small number of times. The V call is TRBV2, the J call TRBJ2-4; D remains unclear. V was clipped by 7 bases and J by 1 base, with 14 bases between them. CDR1 is SNHLY, CDR2 FYNNEI, per germline. CDR3 length equals 15 residues. The CDR3 sequence: CASKGDEVAKNIQYF. The CDR3, as DNA: TGTGCCAGCAAGGGTGACGAGGTGGCCAAAAACATTCAGTACTTC.

The rearrangement joins TRBV7-6 to TRBJ2-2; D is possibly TRBD1 or TRBD2 (5 bases each). Germline CDR1 SGHVS, CDR2 FNYEAQ. Between the trimmed V and J ends, which lost 2 bases and 4 bases, there was a span of 8 bases. The CDR3 length is 14 residues. The CDR3 region has the DNA TGTGCCAGCAGCTTAAGGGACGGCACCGGGGAGCTGTTTTTT. Amino acid sequence: CASSLRDGTGELFF.

In DNA form, the CDR3 reads TGTGCCAGAAGCTTGAATGAGACCCAGTACTTC. Protein: CARSLNETQYF. The chain has TRBV5-3 and TRBJ2-5, with no clear D. TRBV5-3 is labeled an ORF, and its function is uncertain. Trimming took off 1 base at V and 5 bases at J, with 3 bases between the two ends. CDR3 size: 11 residues.

The gene calls are TRBV4-1 and TRBJ2-7; D is uncertain. The germline V gene has CDR1 MGHRA and CDR2 YSYEKL. V lost 1 base, J lost 5 bases, and 12 bases lay in between. This CDR3 region has 14 residues. The CDR3 DNA reads as TGCGCCAGCAGCCAAGTGTACGCACCGAACGAGCAGTACTTC. This gives the protein CASSQVYAPNEQYF.

The rearrangement uses TRBV19 and TRBJ1-2; D not certain. The germline V gene has CDR1 LNHDA and CDR2 SQIVND (reference sequence). V lost 5 bases and J lost 4, with 14 bases in between. The CDR3 contains 14 residues. DNA for the CDR3: TGTGCCAGTAGTGTCCCACAGTTTACCTATGGCTACACCTTC. Residues: CASSVPQFTYGYTF.

The CDR3: CAISVQGTGGAGELFF. CDR3 sequence (DNA): TGTGCCATCAGTGTCCAAGGGACAGGAGGCGCCGGGGAGCTGTTTTTT. The chain joins TRBV10-3 to TRBJ2-2; 8 bases agree with TRBD1. CDR1 and CDR2 from the germline V gene are ENHRY and SYGVKD. The CDR3 totals 16 residues. The V and J ends lost 4 bases and 6 bases, in that order; junction bases with no gene match: 10.

The rearrangement uses TRBV27 and TRBJ2-2; 9 bases fit TRBD1. Per germline, CDR1 MNHEY and CDR2 SMNVEV (reference sequence). The junction had 18 bases not matched to a gene; V was cut back by 9 bases and J by 4 bases. The CDR3 has 18 residues. The chain's CDR3 is CARRRGQGINRATGELFF. The CDR3 nucleotides read TGTGCCAGGAGGCGGGGACAGGGTATCAATCGGGCCACCGGGGAGCTGTTTTTT.

The chain joins TRBV18 to TRBJ2-5; D is uncertain. The ends were cut back, 3 bases at V and 1 base at J, with 12 bases in the middle. The CDR3 totals 15 residues. Looked up from germline, CDR1 is KGHSH and CDR2 is LQKENI. In nucleotides, the CDR3 is TGTGCCAGCTCACCGGGCGCAGGACCCCAAGAGACCCAGTACTTC. Encoded protein: CASSPGAGPQETQYF.

The chain uses TRBV9 and TRBJ2-2; 8 bases fit TRBD2. This CDR3 comprises 13 residues. Germline V gene lookup returns CDR1 SGDLS and CDR2 YYNGEE. The V gene end was trimmed by 5 bases and the J gene end by 8 bases; junction bases not matched to a gene: 5. In DNA form, the CDR3 reads TGTGCCAGCAGGAGTAGCGGGATTGGGGAGCTGTTTTTT. Amino acids: CASRSSGIGELFF.

CDR3 DNA: TGTGCCAGCAGCTTAGATCAAGGAGTGTTCACCGGGGAGCTGTTTTTT. Translating it yields CASSLDQGVFTGELFF. The rearrangement joins TRBV11-2 to TRBJ2-2; no firm D call. This CDR3 has 16 residues. Trimming took 0 bases from V and 4 from J, leaving 12 bases between them. The germline CDR1 and CDR2 sequences are SGHAT and FQNNGV.

Details on this clone: Different DNA sequences within this sample yield the same CDR3. This chain connects TRBV6-5 to TRBJ2-2; D might be TRBD1 (6 bases). CDR1 is MNHEY, CDR2 SVGAGI, per germline. This CDR3 is built from 12 residues. V lost 5 bases and J lost 6, with 7 bases in between. This chain's CDR3 is CASSTGPGELFF. Written as DNA, the CDR3 is TGTGCCAGCAGTACAGGGCCCGGGGAGCTGTTTTTT.

This clone has only a few counts. The rearrangement uses TRBV15 and TRBJ1-6; 7 bases are a match to TRBD1. V was pared by 5 bases and J by 7 bases, with 11 bases of the junction left unmatched. The CDR3 is made up of 16 amino acids. In germline, CDR1 is LNHNV, CDR2 YYDKDF (reference sequence). The DNA for the CDR3 is TGTGCCACCAGCCGTGCAAAGGACAGGAAAAATTCACCCCTCCACTTT. Protein sequence: CATSRAKDRKNSPLHF.